This TCR beta chain was documented in a study of human T cells and chemical hapten exposure. Study context: TCR yields per sample varied mostly from small pooled library volume differences. Overall study results and limits: TCRs at high frequency, those above 1 in 1000, did not change with DPC sensitization.

The library attached unique molecular identifiers to individual cDNA molecules. MiXCR, run by TCRdb on the RACE reads, gives a single entry per CDR3 protein. Of some 93,000 distinct CDR3 sequences in the sample, around 9% were seen once. In its sample, this clonotype was seen many times. The antigen remains unidentified. Germline CDR1 and CDR2: SGHDN and FVKESK. CDR3 length: 13 amino acids. V shed 3 bases and J shed 0 bases, with 3 bases lying between them. The sample's time point: healthy volunteer bleed at 2 weeks. The authors' total RNA extraction used unfractionated whole blood. The sequenced sample was whole blood. The sequence was collected from a female donor in good health. Some clones in this sample may be carry-over from other donors' samples. The chain carries TRBV14 and TRBJ1-5; D remains unclear. CDR3 coding DNA: TGTGCCAGCAGCCAGTATAGCAATCAGCCCCAGCATTTT. It specifies CASSQYSNQPQHF.